The 21 T cell receptor beta chains below were found in one sample sequenced in a study of vaccination effects on CD4 cells after COVID-19 (dated 2022 in TCRdb). What these receptors recognize is not known. The ViraFEST assay stimulated PBMC with viral peptide pools and then used TCR sequencing to identify antigen-specific CD4+ T cell clonotypes by expansion. After around eleven days of culture, CD4+ T cells were isolated with the EasySep CD4+ T cell isolation kit. Participants received two doses of either the BNT162b2 or the mRNA-1273 mRNA SARS-CoV-2 vaccine. Library construction relied on the immunoSEQ multiplex PCR assay. Held by TCRdb, this immuneACCESS table contains in-frame sequences only and omits some clones. Under half of the omission traces to an unresolved V gene where checked; the cause of the rest is unknown. The sample table contains 29,000 or so clones; only one count was recorded for 74% of them. The top ten hold 17% of the sample.

The source material was CD4+ T cells from PBMCs cultured with HCoV-OC43 spike peptides, sampled after COVID-19 vaccination. The intended sense of this specimen's cell subset or site label: HCoV-OC43 spike overlapping peptide pool stimulation. Receptor source: a human donor who received a COVID-19 vaccine.

This sequence joins TRBV2 and TRBJ2-7; perhaps TRBD2 as D (6 bases). The V and J ends lost 10 bases and 0 bases respectively, with 16 bases between them. The CDR3 consists of 14 residues. Per the germline V gene, CDR1 is SNHLY and CDR2 is FYNNEI. CDR3 in amino acids: CANTLGGYSYEQYF. CDR3 in DNA: TGTGCCAATACTCTGGGGGGATACTCCTACGAGCAGTACTTC.

The chain joins TRBV27 to TRBJ2-5; 8 bases align to TRBD2. Trimming cost V 1 base and J 3 bases; bases outside gene matches: 4. The CDR3 has 15 residues. Germline lookup yields CDR1 MNHEY and CDR2 SMNVEV (reference sequence). The CDR3: CASSLYAGGEETQYF. For the CDR3, the DNA is TGTGCCAGCAGTTTATATGCGGGGGGCGAAGAGACCCAGTACTTC.

This clone was observed a handful of times. The CDR3 spells CASSQTDSSGNTIYF. Written as DNA, the CDR3 is TGTGCCAGCAGCCAGACGGATAGCTCTGGAAACACCATATATTTT. The rearrangement links TRBV7-9 to TRBJ1-3; D gene uncertain. Trimming removed 5 bases at V and 0 bases at J, with 11 bases between. This CDR3 region has 15 residues. Per germline, CDR1 SEHNR and CDR2 FQNEAQ (reference sequence).

The rearrangement joins TRBV3-1 (or the pseudogene TRBV3-2) to TRBJ1-3, with D unclear. V shed 5 bases and J shed 3 bases, with 11 bases lying between them. This CDR3 is built from 14 residues. Per germline, CDR1 LGHDT and CDR2 YNNKEL (reference sequence). The CDR3 region is CASSSFRDGNTIYF. CDR3 DNA: TGTGCCAGCAGCTCTTTCCGGGATGGAAACACCATATATTTT.

This chain uses TRBV27 with TRBJ2-7; D call uncertain. Germline V gene data show CDR1 as MNHEY and CDR2 as SMNVEV (reference sequence). The V end lost 0 bases, the J end lost 0 bases, and 12 bases lay between the germline ends. This CDR3 region has 16 residues. CDR3 in amino acids: CASSLSMRRLSYEQYF. The CDR3 nucleotides are TGTGCCAGCAGTTTATCGATGCGGCGGCTCTCCTACGAGCAGTACTTC.

The chain employs TRBV5-6 and TRBJ2-1; D might be TRBD1 (5 bases). The CDR3 consists of 16 residues. Trimming pared 4 bases from V and 0 bases from J, leaving 14 bases between. The V gene's germline CDR1 is SGHDT and CDR2 YYEEEE. The CDR3 nucleotides are TGTGCCAGCAGCCTCCGACAGAGTAGCTCCTACAATGAGCAGTTCTTC. Its protein is CASSLRQSSSYNEQFF.

This clone has only one observation. The CDR3 DNA sequence: TGTGCCAGCAGCTTAGGACCGTTAACTAATGAAAAACTGTTTTTT. This translates into CASSLGPLTNEKLFF. The chain recombines TRBV5-4 with TRBJ1-4, with unresolved D. Trimming stripped 2 bases from V and 1 base from J, with 9 bases between. CDR1 SGHNT and CDR2 YYREEE come from the germline V gene (reference sequence). The CDR3 has 15 amino acids. Based on the CDR3 plus reference TRBV5-4 and TRBJ1-4, the full variable domain is ETGVTQSPTHLIKTRGQQVTLRCSSQSGHNTVSWYQQALGQGPQFIFQYYREEENGRGNFPPRFSGLQFPNYSSELNVNALELDDSALYLCASSLGPLTNEKLFFGSGTQLSVL.

The rearrangement joins TRBV13 to TRBJ2-2; 10 bases align to TRBD1. V gave up 3 bases and J gave up 5 bases; unmatched junction bases: 18. This CDR3 spans 20 amino acids. Germline CDR1 PRHDT, CDR2 FYEKMQ (reference sequence). The CDR3 DNA reads as TGTGCCAGCAGCTTGTTGGGCCCTATATACCGGGACAGGGGAACCGGGGAGCTGTTTTTT. Translated: CASSLLGPIYRDRGTGELFF.

This chain uses TRBV2 with TRBJ1-6; tentative D call: TRBD1 (6 bases). The germline V gene encodes CDR1 SNHLY and CDR2 FYNNEI. V lost 6 bases and J lost 8, with 14 bases in between. This CDR3 has 14 amino acids. CDR3 amino acids: CASSAGTNYSPLHF. The DNA for the CDR3 is TGTGCCAGCAGCGCCGGGACAAATTATTCACCCCTCCACTTT.

The V gene is TRBV29-1, the J gene TRBJ2-1, with a tentative D call TRBD2 (5 bases). The CDR3 has 12 residues. Germline lookup yields CDR1 SQVTM and CDR2 ANQGSEA. V was pared by 5 bases and J by 4 bases, with 9 bases between. The CDR3 reads CSVRENYNEQFF. The DNA for the CDR3 is TGCAGCGTTCGGGAAAATTACAATGAGCAGTTCTTC.

The V gene is TRBV5-1, the J gene TRBJ2-1, with a possible D match to TRBD2 (5 bases). V shed 2 bases and J shed 2 bases, with 11 bases lying between them. Looked up from germline, CDR1 is SGHRS and CDR2 is YFSETQ. The CDR3 contains 15 residues. CDR3: CASSLLGSTYNEQFF. CDR3 coding DNA: TGCGCCAGCAGCTTACTGGGGAGCACCTACAATGAGCAGTTCTTC.

The rearrangement links TRBV5-4 to TRBJ1-1, with a weak D call TRBD1 (5 bases). The V gene lost 0 bases and the J gene lost 6 bases, with 12 bases spanning the gap. The CDR3 totals 14 residues. Germline V lookup: CDR1 SGHNT, CDR2 YYREEE (reference sequence). This CDR3 reads CASSLGAGPSEAFF. The CDR3 nucleotides are TGTGCCAGCAGCTTGGGGGCAGGGCCGTCTGAAGCTTTCTTT. Full variable domain (outside the CDR3, taken from reference TRBV5-4 and TRBJ1-1): ETGVTQSPTHLIKTRGQQVTLRCSSQSGHNTVSWYQQALGQGPQFIFQYYREEENGRGNFPPRFSGLQFPNYSSELNVNALELDDSALYLCASSLGAGPSEAFFGQGTRLTVV.

This sequence joins TRBV10-1 and TRBJ2-1, with a weak D call TRBD1 (5 bases). Germline CDR1 and CDR2: WNHNN and SYGVQD (reference sequence). CDR3 size: 13 residues. Deletions cut 8 bases from V and 5 bases from J, with 13 bases between. CDR3 in DNA: TGCGCCAGCCAGCAGGCGACAGACAATGAGCAGTTCTTC. Translating gives CASQQATDNEQFF.

In its sample, this clone was seen a few times. V and J are TRBV18 and TRBJ1-6, with 9 bases that match TRBD1. Germline values: CDR1 KGHSH, CDR2 LQKENI. The CDR3 contains 13 residues. With 4 bases clipped from V and 11 bases from J, the junction kept 3 bases outside the gene matches. The DNA of the CDR3 is TGTGCCAGCTCACAGGGACAGGGTGCACCCCTCCACTTT. Protein sequence: CASSQGQGAPLHF.

The chain links TRBV29-1 to TRBJ2-1; D is undetermined. The CDR3 consists of 16 residues. V was shortened by 4 bases and J by 2 bases, with 18 bases between the two germline ends. Looked up from germline, CDR1 is SQVTM and CDR2 is ANQGSEA. The CDR3 here is CSVVSRPPTTYNEQFF. CDR3 sequence (DNA): TGCAGCGTTGTATCCCGGCCACCTACGACCTACAATGAGCAGTTCTTC.

This chain uses TRBV9 with TRBJ1-2; no clear D gene. CDR3 length: 11 amino acids. Germline lookup yields CDR1 SGDLS and CDR2 YYNGEE. Trimming removed 6 bases from V and 7 bases from J, with 10 bases in between. CDR3 region: CASKGGSGYTF. CDR3 sequence (DNA): TGTGCCAGCAAAGGTGGCTCTGGCTACACCTTC. Full variable domain (rest looked up from reference TRBV9 and TRBJ1-2): DSGVTQTPKHLITATGQRVTLRCSPRSGDLSVYWYQQSLDQGLQFLIQYYNGEERAKGNILERFSAQQFPDLHSELNLSSLELGDSALYFCASKGGSGYTFGSGTRLTVV.

J is TRBJ2-1 and V is TRBV9; D possibly corresponds to TRBD2 (6 bases). V was clipped by 3 bases and J by 0 bases, with 13 bases between them. In germline, CDR1 is SGDLS, CDR2 YYNGEE. The CDR3 covers 16 residues. This CDR3 reads CASSEFLAYSYNEQFF. The CDR3 region has the DNA TGTGCCAGCAGCGAATTCCTAGCGTACTCCTACAATGAGCAGTTCTTC.

This clone was found a few times. The CDR3 nucleotides read TGCGCCAGCAGTGACAGGGGAAATAGAGGCTACACCTTC. Amino acid sequence: CASSDRGNRGYTF. This chain links TRBV10-1 with TRBJ1-2, with a possible D match to TRBD1 (6 bases). Looked up from germline, CDR1 is WNHNN and CDR2 is SYGVQD (reference sequence). Trimming removed 3 bases at V and 8 bases at J, with 13 bases between. The CDR3 sequence is 13 residues long.

The chain is built from TRBV2 and TRBJ2-2, with TRBD1 matching over 7 bases. Germline V gene data show CDR1 as SNHLY and CDR2 as FYNNEI. The CDR3 loop spans 15 amino acids. V was clipped by 6 bases and J by 2 bases; unmatched bases: 6. In DNA, the CDR3 is TGTGCCAGCAGGCAAACAGGGGTCAACACCGGGGAGCTGTTTTTT. It yields the protein CASRQTGVNTGELFF. The full variable domain, in which reference TRBV2 and TRBJ2-2 provide the parts outside the CDR3, is EPEVTQTPSHQVTQMGQEVILRCVPISNHLYFYWYRQILGQKVEFLVSFYNNEISEKSEIFDDQFSVERPDGSNFTLKIRSTKLEDSAMYFCASRQTGVNTGELFFGEGSRLTVL.

The chain has TRBV5-4 and TRBJ2-4; 8 bases map to TRBD1. This CDR3 has 15 amino acids. Germline CDR1 is SGHNT and CDR2 is YYREEE (reference sequence). Unmatched junction bases numbered 9, after V lost 4 bases and J lost 6 bases. The CDR3 spells CASSAGGTGINIQYF. In DNA form, the CDR3 reads TGTGCCAGCAGCGCCGGCGGGACAGGTATAAACATTCAGTACTTC.

V gene TRBV7-8 combines with J gene TRBJ2-7; TRBD2 aligns across 7 bases. With V trimmed by 2 bases and J by 4 bases, 5 bases remained unmatched. CDR1 and CDR2 from the germline V gene are SGHVS and FQNEAQ. This CDR3 is built from 14 residues. For the CDR3, the DNA is TGTGCCAGCAGCTTAAACGGGGGGTCTTACGAGCAGTACTTC. Protein sequence: CASSLNGGSYEQYF.